The 31 T cell receptor beta chains given below trace back to one sample, sequenced in a study of T-cell memory formation after mild COVID-19. TCRdb used MiXCR to reprocess the 5' RACE reads, holding one entry per CDR3 protein. The table shows just over 150,000 distinct CDR3 sequences, with roughly 31% occurring only once. The sequenced sample was PBMCs or a T cell subset sorted from them (not recorded which). The origin of the receptors is an adult woman who had mild COVID-19 (a few samples of this study predate the infection). Cell type and time point are not known.

The genes are TRBV5-1 and TRBJ2-1; D ambiguous. V lost 0 bases and J 3 bases, leaving 7 bases between the germline ends. The CDR3 spans 14 residues. Germline CDR1 reads SGHRS; CDR2 reads YFSETQ. CDR3 sequence reads: CASSLADVYNEQFF. CDR3 nucleotides: TGCGCCAGCAGCTTGGCAGATGTCTACAATGAGCAGTTCTTC.

This CDR3 is CASSNTPGTEAFF. DNA for the CDR3: TGTGCCAGCAGTAACACCCCGGGAACTGAAGCTTTCTTT. The genes are TRBV7-6 and TRBJ1-1; no firm D call. This CDR3 is built from 13 residues. Trimming took 6 bases from V and 5 from J, leaving 13 bases between them. Germline V gene lookup returns CDR1 SGHVS and CDR2 FNYEAQ.

This clonotype was observed a few times. This chain joins TRBV29-1 and TRBJ1-2; D possibly corresponds to TRBD1 (6 bases). The CDR3 extends over 15 amino acids. CDR1 and CDR2 (germline): SQVTM, ANQGSEA. V shed 4 bases and J shed 0 bases, with 15 bases lying between them. CDR3 sequence: CSVADREFPNYGYTF. Here the CDR3 DNA reads TGCAGCGTTGCGGACAGAGAGTTCCCTAACTATGGCTACACCTTC.

The gene calls are TRBV10-3 and TRBJ2-6, with D unresolved. Trimming removed 4 bases from V and 0 bases from J, with 10 bases in between. This CDR3 is built from 16 residues. Germline CDR1 reads ENHRY; CDR2 reads SYGVKD. The CDR3 loop is CAISGRMSSGANVLTF. The DNA for the CDR3 is TGTGCCATCAGTGGACGGATGAGCTCTGGGGCCAACGTCCTGACTTTC.

This clonotype has more than one count but fewer than ten. V gene TRBV6-4 combines with J gene TRBJ2-1, with 15 bases aligning to TRBD2. Trimming cost V 7 bases and J 0 bases; bases outside gene matches: 10. Germline V gene sequence: CDR1 MRHNA, CDR2 SNTAGT. CDR3 length: 19 residues. The CDR3 nucleotides read TGTGCCAGCAAGGCCACCGGACTAGCGGGGGGGCCCTCCTACAATGAGCAGTTCTTC. Translated: CASKATGLAGGPSYNEQFF.

This clonotype was seen more than once but under ten times. The chain has TRBV6-5 and TRBJ1-5; 8 bases map to TRBD1. CDR3 length: 15 amino acids. V trimming: 6 bases; J trimming: 4 bases; junction bases outside the gene matches: 8. Germline V gene data show CDR1 as MNHEY and CDR2 as SVGAGI. CDR3 sequence reads: CASSQGQGWNQPQHF. CDR3 nucleotides: TGTGCCAGCAGCCAAGGACAGGGATGGAATCAGCCCCAGCATTTT.

V gene TRBV24-1 combines with J gene TRBJ2-7; 7 bases line up with TRBD1. The CDR3 is 15 amino acids. V shed 7 bases, J shed 7 bases, and the junction held 15 bases outside the gene matches. Germline V gene data show CDR1 as KGHDR and CDR2 as SFDVKD. CDR3 sequence reads: CATSATGRGGLEQYF. CDR3 bases: TGTGCCACCAGCGCGACAGGGCGAGGGGGTTTGGAGCAGTACTTC.

V and J are TRBV18 and TRBJ2-1; D gene uncertain. The CDR3 is 16 amino acids. Germline-derived CDR1 and CDR2 are KGHSH and LQKENI. The V end lost 3 bases, the J end lost 4 bases, and 16 bases lay between the germline ends. The CDR3 DNA is TGTGCCAGCTCACCCCAAAAGAGTAGGGCATACAATGAGCAGTTCTTC. This codes for CASSPQKSRAYNEQFF.

This clonotype came up a few times. The chain has TRBV5-5 and TRBJ2-3, with D unresolved. Trimming removed 2 bases from V and 6 bases from J, with 10 bases in between. Looked up from germline, CDR1 is SGHKS and CDR2 is YYEKEE (reference sequence). CDR3 length: 13 amino acids. CDR3: CASSFTEYDTQYF. The CDR3, as DNA: TGTGCCAGCAGCTTTACAGAATACGATACGCAGTATTTT. Drawing the rest from reference TRBV5-5 and TRBJ2-3, the complete variable domain is DAGVTQSPTHLIKTRGQQVTLRCSPISGHKSVSWYQQVLGQGPQFIFQYYEKEERGRGNFPDRFSARQFPNYSSELNVNALLLGDSALYLCASSFTEYDTQYFGPGTRLTVL.

This chain links TRBV6-5 with TRBJ1-1, with a possible D match to TRBD1 (5 bases). The CDR3 is 17 residues long. CDR1 is MNHEY, CDR2 SVGAGI, per germline. Trimming took off 6 bases at V and 7 bases at J, with 27 bases between the two ends. The CDR3 here is CASRRTGRQGHWIEAFF. CDR3 bases: TGTGCCAGCAGACGCACAGGTCGTCAGGGCCATTGGATTGAAGCTTTCTTT.

The gene calls are TRBV18 and TRBJ1-6; the match to TRBD1 covers 7 bases. Trimming at V came to 1 base and at J to 6 bases, leaving 9 bases not matched to a gene. Germline V gene data show CDR1 as KGHSH and CDR2 as LQKENI. This CDR3 has 17 amino acids. The CDR3 DNA reads as TGTGCCAGCTCACCACGCGCGAAGGGGGCCCTTAATTCACCCCTCCACTTT. Amino acid sequence: CASSPRAKGALNSPLHF.

This clonotype showed up just a few times. CDR3 nucleotide sequence: TGTGCCAGCAGCTTAGCAGGATCCGGGACTAGCATCACAGATACGCAGTATTTT. It encodes CASSLAGSGTSITDTQYF. The V gene is TRBV7-9, the J gene TRBJ2-3; 9 positions match TRBD2. The CDR3 spans 18 residues. The V segment lost 0 bases and the J segment 2 bases; nucleotides outside the gene matches: 9. CDR1 and CDR2 (germline): SEHNR, FQNEAQ (reference sequence). Full variable domain (missing parts from reference TRBV7-9 and TRBJ2-3): DTGVSQNPRHKITKRGQNVTFRCDPISEHNRLYWYRQTLGQGPEFLTYFQNEAQLEKSRLLSDRFSAERPKGSFSTLEIQRTEQGDSAMYLCASSLAGSGTSITDTQYFGPGTRLTVL.

This chain joins TRBV4-3 and TRBJ2-1; 10 bases are shared with TRBD2. Germline V gives CDR1 LGHNA, CDR2 YSLEER. The CDR3 spans 17 residues. J lost 6 bases, V lost 0 bases, and 8 bases had no gene match. The chain's CDR3 is CASSQDPSGRASNEQFF. In DNA, the CDR3 is TGCGCCAGCAGCCAAGATCCCAGCGGGAGGGCCTCCAATGAGCAGTTCTTC.

CDR3 sequence: CATGDAGAFTDTQYF. CDR3 sequence (DNA): TGTGCCACCGGGGACGCGGGAGCCTTCACAGATACGCAGTATTTT. The chain couples TRBV24-1 to TRBJ2-3, with 7 bases that match TRBD2. From germline, CDR1 is KGHDR and CDR2 SFDVKD. The CDR3 contains 15 residues. V lost 9 bases, J lost 2 bases, and 10 bases stayed unmatched.

The chain recombines TRBV30 with TRBJ1-5; D is uncertain. V was clipped by 1 base and J by 0 bases, with 4 bases between them. This CDR3 has 13 amino acids. Germline V CDR1 and CDR2: GTSNPN, SVGIG (reference sequence). Here the CDR3 reads CAWSGGSNQPQHF. CDR3 in DNA: TGTGCCTGGAGTGGGGGTAGCAATCAGCCCCAGCATTTT.

The chain has TRBV9 and TRBJ2-7; 8 positions match TRBD2. CDR1 is SGDLS, CDR2 YYNGEE, per germline. The J segment lost 2 bases and the V segment lost 4 bases, leaving 5 bases of the junction unmatched. The CDR3 is 14 amino acids. The CDR3 coding sequence is TGTGCCAGCAGCTTAGCGGGACTCCCCTACGAGCAGTACTTC. Translating gives CASSLAGLPYEQYF.

This clonotype was seen more than once but under ten times. The V gene is TRBV24-1, the J gene TRBJ2-1; the D is unclear. The CDR3 has 14 residues. CDR1 and CDR2 (germline): KGHDR, SFDVKD. V shed 0 bases and J shed 5 bases, with 7 bases lying between them. CDR3 coding DNA: TGTGCCACCAGTGATTTGCATGGAAACAATGAGCAGTTCTTC. It specifies CATSDLHGNNEQFF.

The chain combines TRBV6-5 with TRBJ2-1; 9 bases line up with TRBD1. The germline V gene encodes CDR1 MNHEY and CDR2 SVGAGI. This CDR3 spans 16 amino acids. J gave up 9 bases and V 2 bases, and 11 bases lay outside the gene matches. The CDR3 loop is CASSYPPGTGRGEQFF. For the CDR3, the DNA is TGTGCCAGCAGTTACCCGCCCGGGACAGGGAGAGGTGAGCAGTTCTTC.

The J gene is TRBJ1-5, the V gene TRBV20-1; no firm D call. The germline V gene encodes CDR1 DFQATT and CDR2 SNEGSKA (reference sequence). Trimming cost V 1 base and J 3 bases, with 7 bases left between them. This CDR3 comprises 13 residues. CDR3 coding DNA: TGCAGTGCTAGAGCACCCCTCAATCAGCCCCAGCATTTT. Protein product: CSARAPLNQPQHF.

The chain uses TRBV6-6 and TRBJ2-7, with 7 positions matching TRBD2. Unmatched junction bases numbered 9, after V lost 6 bases and J lost 1 base. Germline V gives CDR1 MNHNY, CDR2 SVGAGI (reference sequence). The CDR3 contains 15 residues. Here the CDR3 DNA reads TGTGCCAGCAGGGACGGCACTAGCGTGTCCTACGAGCAGTACTTC. This translates into CASRDGTSVSYEQYF.

The chain carries TRBV4-1 and TRBJ2-7; D is unclear. The CDR3 covers 14 residues. Germline values: CDR1 MGHRA, CDR2 YSYEKL. The germline V and J ends were trimmed by 1 base and 4 bases, with 11 bases remaining between them. CDR3: CASSQGNQLYEQYF. The CDR3 DNA follows: TGCGCCAGCAGCCAAGGGAACCAACTATACGAGCAGTACTTC.

This clonotype has just a few counts. V and J are TRBV7-9 and TRBJ2-1; D gene uncertain. CDR1 and CDR2 from the germline V gene are SEHNR and FQNEAQ (reference sequence). The V and J ends lost 2 bases and 8 bases respectively, with 7 bases between them. The CDR3 runs 12 residues. CDR3 sequence: CASSLLWDEQFF. CDR3 sequence (DNA): TGTGCCAGCAGCTTACTTTGGGATGAGCAGTTCTTC.

This sequence joins TRBV29-1 and TRBJ2-1; a weak D match, TRBD2 (5 bases). The germline V and J ends were trimmed by 4 bases and 8 bases, with 12 bases remaining between them. Germline values: CDR1 SQVTM, CDR2 ANQGSEA. There are 12 residues in the CDR3. DNA of the CDR3: TGCAGCGTTGCTCTAGCTGCCCATGAGCAGTTCTTC. Translated: CSVALAAHEQFF.

This sequence joins TRBV7-2 and TRBJ2-3, with TRBD2 matching 10 bases. The CDR3 loop spans 18 amino acids. In germline, CDR1 is SGHTA, CDR2 FQGNSA. This chain's CDR3 is CATGGAGGQLLSTDTQYF. Written as DNA, the CDR3 is TGTGCTACTGGTGGAGCGGGAGGGCAACTCCTTAGCACAGATACGCAGTATTTT. The whole variable domain, filled in from reference TRBV7-2 and TRBJ2-3, reads GAGVSQSPSNKVTEKGKDVELRCDPISGHTALYWYRQSLGQGLEFLIYFQGNSAPDKSGLPSDRFSAERTGGSVSTLTIQRTQQEDSAVYLCATGGAGGQLLSTDTQYFGPGTRLTVL.

The genes are TRBV6-2 or TRBV6-3 and TRBJ1-2; 8 positions match TRBD1. J lost 2 bases, V lost 7 bases, and 0 bases had no gene match. Germline values: CDR1 MNHEY, CDR2 SVGEGT. The CDR3 is 12 residues long. The CDR3 protein is CASNRGNYGYTF. The CDR3 DNA sequence: TGTGCCAGCAACAGGGGGAACTATGGCTACACCTTC.

The J gene is TRBJ2-4, the V gene TRBV14; 8 positions match TRBD1. CDR3 length: 15 amino acids. Trimming removed 3 bases from V and 7 bases from J; junction bases left unmatched: 8. The germline CDR1 and CDR2 sequences are SGHDN and FVKESK. The CDR3 loop reads CASSHLDRAHNIQYF. CDR3 DNA: TGTGCCAGCAGCCACCTGGACAGGGCACACAACATTCAGTACTTC.

The genes are TRBV15 and TRBJ2-3; D remains unclear. Trimming took 3 bases from V and 2 from J, leaving 6 bases between them. This CDR3 is built from 13 residues. In germline, CDR1 is LNHNV, CDR2 YYDKDF (reference sequence). In nucleotides, the CDR3 is TGTGCCACCAGCAGGGAATTCACAGATACGCAGTATTTT. This translates into CATSREFTDTQYF.

The chain uses TRBV9 and TRBJ1-6; D is unclear. Trimming removed 0 bases at V and 7 bases at J, with 8 bases between. The germline CDR1 and CDR2 sequences are SGDLS and YYNGEE. CDR3 size: 14 residues. The CDR3, as DNA: TGTGCCAGCAGCGTAGAGTCGGGCAATTCACCCCTCCACTTT. This gives the protein CASSVESGNSPLHF.

The chain carries TRBV7-6 and TRBJ1-1; TRBD1 might be the D (5 bases). Germline V gives CDR1 SGHVS, CDR2 FNYEAQ. CDR3 length: 12 residues. The V end lost 6 bases, the J end lost 7 bases, and 12 bases lay between the germline ends. The CDR3 nucleotides are TGTGCCAGCAGTCTTACAGGCAATGAAGCTTTCTTT. It is translated as CASSLTGNEAFF.

This clonotype was recorded once. This chain's CDR3 is CASSPLADLEQYF. The CDR3 DNA reads TGTGCCAGCTCACCACTAGCGGACCTCGAGCAGTACTTC. J is TRBJ2-7 and V is TRBV18; the D gene is possibly TRBD2 (6 bases). V dropped 1 base and J dropped 6 bases, with 10 bases sitting between them. Per germline, CDR1 KGHSH and CDR2 LQKENI. The CDR3 is 13 residues long.

The chain combines TRBV24-1 with TRBJ1-2, with D unclear. V gave up 3 bases and J gave up 4 bases, with 5 bases separating them. This CDR3 spans 12 amino acids. Germline V CDR1 and CDR2: KGHDR, SFDVKD. The CDR3 bases are TGTGCCACCAGTGATACCGTCTATGGCTACACCTTC. Its translation is CATSDTVYGYTF.